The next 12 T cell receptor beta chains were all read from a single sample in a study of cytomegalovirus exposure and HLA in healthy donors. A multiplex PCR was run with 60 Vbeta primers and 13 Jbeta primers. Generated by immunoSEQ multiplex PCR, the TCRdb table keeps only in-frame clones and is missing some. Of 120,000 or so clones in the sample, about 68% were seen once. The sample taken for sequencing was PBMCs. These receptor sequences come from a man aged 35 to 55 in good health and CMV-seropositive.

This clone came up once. CDR3 loop: CASSRTSGPSYEQYF. CDR3 coding DNA: TGTGCCAGCAGTAGGACTAGCGGGCCCTCCTACGAGCAGTACTTC. The V call is TRBV27, the J call TRBJ2-7, with TRBD2 matching 11 bases. The germline gives CDR1 MNHEY, CDR2 SMNVEV (reference sequence). V lost 5 bases, J lost 0 bases, and 3 bases stayed unmatched. The CDR3 is made up of 15 amino acids.

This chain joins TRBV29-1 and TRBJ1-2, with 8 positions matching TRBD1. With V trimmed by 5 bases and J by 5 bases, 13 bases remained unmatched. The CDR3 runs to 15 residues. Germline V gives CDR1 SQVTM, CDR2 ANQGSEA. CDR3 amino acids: CSVLGVLTGDYGYTF. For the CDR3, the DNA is TGCAGCGTTTTAGGGGTGCTGACAGGGGATTATGGCTACACCTTC.

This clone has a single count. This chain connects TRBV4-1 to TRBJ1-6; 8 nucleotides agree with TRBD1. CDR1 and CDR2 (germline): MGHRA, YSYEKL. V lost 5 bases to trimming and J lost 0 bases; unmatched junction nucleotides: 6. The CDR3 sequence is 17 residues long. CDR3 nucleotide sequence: TGCGCCAGCAGCAGCCTGGGACAGGTCTCCTATAATTCACCCCTCCACTTT. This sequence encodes CASSSLGQVSYNSPLHF.

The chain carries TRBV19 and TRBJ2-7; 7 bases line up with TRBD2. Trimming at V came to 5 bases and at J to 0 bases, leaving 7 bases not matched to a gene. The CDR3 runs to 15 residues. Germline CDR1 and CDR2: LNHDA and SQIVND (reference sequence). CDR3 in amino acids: CASSVTSSSSYEQYF. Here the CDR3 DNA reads TGTGCCAGTAGTGTGACTAGCAGCAGCTCCTACGAGCAGTACTTC.

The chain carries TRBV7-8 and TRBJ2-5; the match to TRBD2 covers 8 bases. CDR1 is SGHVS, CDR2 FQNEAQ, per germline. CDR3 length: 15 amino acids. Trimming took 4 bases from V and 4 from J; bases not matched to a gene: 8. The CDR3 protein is CASSSSSGRGETQYF. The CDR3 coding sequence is TGTGCCAGCAGCTCGTCCAGCGGGAGAGGAGAGACCCAGTACTTC.

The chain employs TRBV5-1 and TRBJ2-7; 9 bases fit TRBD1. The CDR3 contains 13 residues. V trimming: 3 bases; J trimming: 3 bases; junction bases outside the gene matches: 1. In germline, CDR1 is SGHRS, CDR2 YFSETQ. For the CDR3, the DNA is TGCGCCAGCAGCTGGGGACAGGGCTACGAGCAGTACTTC. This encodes CASSWGQGYEQYF.

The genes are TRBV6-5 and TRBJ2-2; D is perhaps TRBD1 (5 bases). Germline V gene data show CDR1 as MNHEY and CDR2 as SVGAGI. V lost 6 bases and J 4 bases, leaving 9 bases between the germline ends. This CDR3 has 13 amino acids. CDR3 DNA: TGTGCCAGCAGCCAGGGCTCCACCGGGGAGCTGTTTTTT. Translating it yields CASSQGSTGELFF.

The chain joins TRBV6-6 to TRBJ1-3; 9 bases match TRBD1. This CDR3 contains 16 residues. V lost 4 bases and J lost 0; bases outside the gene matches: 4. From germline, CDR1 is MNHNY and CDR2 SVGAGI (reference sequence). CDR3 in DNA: TGTGCCAGCAGTTTACAGGGGGCTCTCTCTGGAAACACCATATATTTT. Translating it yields CASSLQGALSGNTIYF.

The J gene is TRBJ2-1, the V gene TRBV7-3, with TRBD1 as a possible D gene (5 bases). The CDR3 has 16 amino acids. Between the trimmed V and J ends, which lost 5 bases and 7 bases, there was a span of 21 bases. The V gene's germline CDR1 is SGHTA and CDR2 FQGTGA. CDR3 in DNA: TGTGCCAGCAGCCGAATAGGAGACAGACGTAGTAATGAGCAGTTCTTC. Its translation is CASSRIGDRRSNEQFF.

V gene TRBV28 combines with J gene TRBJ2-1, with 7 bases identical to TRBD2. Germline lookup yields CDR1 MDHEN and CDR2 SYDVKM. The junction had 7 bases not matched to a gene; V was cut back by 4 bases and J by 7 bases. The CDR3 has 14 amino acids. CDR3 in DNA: TGTGCCAGCAGTTACCGCGGGAGAGATAATGAGCAGTTCTTC. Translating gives CASSYRGRDNEQFF.

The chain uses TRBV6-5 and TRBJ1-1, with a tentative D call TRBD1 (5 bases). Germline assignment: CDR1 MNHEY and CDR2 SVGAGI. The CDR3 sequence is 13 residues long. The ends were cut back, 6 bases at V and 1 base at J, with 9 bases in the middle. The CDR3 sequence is CASSLGQNTEAFF. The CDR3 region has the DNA TGTGCCAGCAGCCTGGGGCAGAACACTGAAGCTTTCTTT.

The CDR3 nucleotides read TGTGCCAGCAGCTTAGCTGGGACCGGGACAGTGCTGTACTTC. Protein: CASSLAGTGTVLYF. V is TRBV7-9 and J is TRBJ2-7, with 7 bases fitting TRBD1. Germline CDR1 reads SEHNR; CDR2 reads FQNEAQ (reference sequence). This CDR3 is 14 amino acids long. The trim removed 0 bases at V and 12 bases at J, leaving 11 bases unmatched.